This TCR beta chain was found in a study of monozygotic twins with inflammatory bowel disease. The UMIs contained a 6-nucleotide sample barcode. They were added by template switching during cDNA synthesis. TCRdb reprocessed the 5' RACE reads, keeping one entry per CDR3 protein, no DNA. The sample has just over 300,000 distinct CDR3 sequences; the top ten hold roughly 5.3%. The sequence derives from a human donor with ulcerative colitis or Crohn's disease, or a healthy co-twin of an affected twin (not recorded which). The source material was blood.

CDR3 residues: CSARIGTVQPQHF. This chain uses TRBV20-1 with TRBJ1-5; TCRdb gives TRBD1 as the D gene, but with no DNA this cannot be confirmed. Germline CDR1 and CDR2: DFQATT and SNEGSKA (reference sequence). The CDR3 has 13 residues.